This T cell receptor beta chain was documented in a study of a mutant IDH1 vaccine in newly diagnosed glioma. About the study: Every participant had undergone radiotherapy, temozolomide, or both before, and most underwent both.

Time point noted: baseline, week 1 (first vaccination visit). As to treatment: pre-vaccination baseline after standard-of-care therapy. Diagnosis in the donors showed new WHO grade 3 or 4 astrocytomas that were IDH1-mutant and ATRX-lost. Whole-study findings and limits: Top peripheral T cell clonotype shifts appeared unrelated to pseudoprogression.

The method was immunoSEQ multiplex PCR; TCRdb's version includes in-frame clones alone and lacks a portion of them. Of about 27,000 clones listed, 93% are singletons. The CDR3 is 16 residues long. The junction had 10 bases not matched to a gene; V was cut back by 3 bases and J by 8 bases. Germline CDR1 and CDR2: KGHSH and LQKENI. As regards this clone: Antigen specificity is unknown.

Material: PBMCs, obtained from a glioma patient treated with radiotherapy, temozolomide or both. The origin of this receptor is a man in his forties with glioma. The chain combines TRBV18 with TRBJ1-4; 9 bases agree with TRBD1. CDR3 bases: TGTGCCAGCTCACCGGTCCGTCGGGACAGGGCCGAAAAACTGTTTTTT. Translated, it gives CASSPVRRDRAEKLFF.